Following are 4 T cell receptor beta chains from one sample sequenced in a study of shared clonotypes between healthy human individuals. Profiling relied on immunoSEQ multiplex PCR, and the TCRdb table lists in-frame clones only, not all of them. The profile covers about 2.4 million clones, with over 85% appearing a single time and 0.35% to 0.45% taken by the ten largest. Sequencing input: naive CD4+ T cells from PBMCs. As for subset: CD45RA+ positively selected. These receptors all come from a man younger than 35 in good health. Some clones in this sample may be carry-over from other donors' samples.

In regard to this clone: Distinct nucleotide sequences in the sample also encode this CDR3. This rearrangement joins TRBV27 to TRBJ1-2; D gene uncertain. Germline CDR1 reads MNHEY; CDR2 reads SMNVEV (reference sequence). The length of the CDR3 is 12 residues. V gave up 6 bases and J gave up 4 bases, with 9 bases separating them. The CDR3 loop is CASSTGGYGYTF. CDR3 DNA: TGTGCCAGCAGCACCGGAGGCTATGGCTACACCTTC.

The sample holds one count of this clone. This sequence joins TRBV28 and TRBJ1-5; D remains ambiguous. Trimming took off 2 bases at V and 6 bases at J, with 8 bases between the two ends. Germline loops: CDR1 MDHEN, CDR2 SYDVKM. The CDR3 loop spans 13 amino acids. The CDR3 DNA reads TGTGCCAGCAGTTTAGACCCCACTCAGCCCCAGCATTTT. Translation: CASSLDPTQPQHF.

This rearrangement joins TRBV7-9 to TRBJ1-2, with no clear D. Looked up from germline, CDR1 is SEHNR and CDR2 is FQNEAQ (reference sequence). The CDR3 loop spans 14 amino acids. V dropped 3 bases and J dropped 8 bases, with 16 bases sitting between them. Here the CDR3 reads CASSLMVGDYGYTF. The CDR3 bases are TGTGCCAGCAGCTTGATGGTCGGAGATTACGGCTACACCTTC.

This chain connects TRBV2 to TRBJ1-2, with D tentatively TRBD1 (6 bases). This CDR3 comprises 14 residues. V lost 0 bases, J lost 8 bases, and 13 bases lay in between. Germline V CDR1 and CDR2: SNHLY, FYNNEI. CDR3 bases: TGTGCCAGCAGTGAAGCTCGGGGGGCGAACGGCTACACCTTC. As protein: CASSEARGANGYTF.